This T cell receptor beta chain is drawn from a study of blood T cell repertoires in COVID-19. Study summary: Both acute and convalescent COVID-19 samples were obtained from the United States, Italy and Spain.

How the authors handled the data: Amplification from reference gene primers served as the basis for estimated nucleated cell counts. Sequencing was performed with immunoSEQ multiplex PCR; in TCRdb, only in-frame clones are kept and a portion is missing. V and J calls and clone size follow that table, whereas D and trimming were derived from the DNA. The sample holds more than 95,000 clones; over 75% are singletons and the top ten take roughly 1.2%. After removal of 1 base from V and 5 bases from J, the junction contained 7 bases not matched to a gene. The CDR3 consists of 16 residues. From germline, CDR1 is SGHTA and CDR2 FQGTGA.

The chain employs TRBV7-3 and TRBJ2-3, with 9 nucleotides matching TRBD1. The source of this sequence is an elderly woman with acute or convalescent COVID-19. The source material was peripheral blood. CDR3 sequence reads: CASSLISGTGRDTQYF. CDR3 nucleotides: TGTGCCAGCAGCTTAATAAGCGGGACAGGGAGAGATACGCAGTATTTT. The full variable domain, with the rest looked up from reference TRBV7-3 and TRBJ2-3, is GAGVSQTPSNKVTEKGKYVELRCDPISGHTALYWYRQSLGQGPEFLIYFQGTGAADDSGLPNDRFFAVRPEGSVSTLKIQRTERGDSAVYLCASSLISGTGRDTQYFGPGTRLTVL.